These 31 T cell receptor beta chains came from one sample sequenced in a study of neurological immune-mediated disorders. One entry per CDR3 protein, called by TCRdb with MiXCR from the 5' RACE reads. The data contain 78,000 or so distinct CDR3 sequences, 4.5% to 6.5% of them singletons. The source material was PBMCs. The receptors here all came from a woman aged 25 to 45 with multiple sclerosis.

There are many counts of this clonotype. The rearrangement joins TRBV5-6 to TRBJ1-2; unclear D gene. From germline, CDR1 is SGHDT and CDR2 YYEEEE. V was cut by 4 bases and J by 2 bases, with 15 bases left in between. CDR3 length: 15 amino acids. The CDR3 loop reads CASSLATRTNYGYTF. The CDR3 nucleotides are TGTGCCAGCAGCCTAGCGACCCGGACGAACTATGGCTACACCTTC.

This clonotype was counted many times. The genes are TRBV20-1 and TRBJ2-1; 9 nucleotides agree with TRBD2. CDR3 size: 18 residues. Germline trimming cut 1 base from V and 6 bases from J; bases unmatched to any gene: 16. CDR1 is DFQATT, CDR2 SNEGSKA, per germline (reference sequence). This CDR3 is CSARGELAGTGLINEQFF. CDR3 sequence (DNA): TGCAGTGCTAGAGGGGAGCTAGCGGGGACCGGGTTAATCAATGAGCAGTTCTTC.

This clonotype was found many times. Written as DNA, the CDR3 is TGCGCCAGCAGCTTGGGCCTAGCGGGAATGGATGAGCAGTTCTTC. Translated, it gives CASSLGLAGMDEQFF. This rearrangement joins TRBV5-1 to TRBJ2-1; 9 positions agree with TRBD2. This CDR3 region has 15 residues. Germline V gene lookup returns CDR1 SGHRS and CDR2 YFSETQ. The junction had 6 bases not matched to a gene; V was cut back by 0 bases and J by 8 bases.

The sample holds many counts of this clonotype. The chain uses TRBV5-1 and TRBJ1-1; D unresolved. Trimming left V 4 bases short and J 1 base short, with 11 bases between. The CDR3 runs to 14 residues. CDR1 SGHRS and CDR2 YFSETQ come from the germline V gene. CDR3 in amino acids: CASSLSTENTEAFF. The CDR3 region has the DNA TGCGCCAGCAGCCTCTCGACGGAGAACACTGAAGCTTTCTTT.

As regards this clonotype: A read error is possible here, since a much larger clone lies one base away. V gene TRBV10-3 combines with J gene TRBJ2-1; 12 bases line up with TRBD1. The CDR3 spans 16 residues. The germline V gene encodes CDR1 ENHRY and CDR2 SYGVKD. CDR3 sequence reads: CASELTGTGGQNEKFF. The DNA for the CDR3 is TGTGCCAGCGAACTCACCGGGACAGGGGGCCAAAATGAGAAGTTCTTC.

This clonotype appeared many times. V gene TRBV28 combines with J gene TRBJ2-2; D gene unclear. Trimming removed 5 bases from V and 5 bases from J, with 18 bases in between. The CDR3 has 16 amino acids. Germline assignment: CDR1 MDHEN and CDR2 SYDVKM. The CDR3 here is CASSMTLLDRTGELFF. CDR3 in DNA: TGTGCCAGCAGTATGACCCTCCTCGATCGTACCGGGGAGCTGTTTTTT.

There are many counts of this clonotype. This chain joins TRBV20-1 and TRBJ2-5, with D perhaps TRBD2 (6 bases). The germline CDR1 and CDR2 sequences are DFQATT and SNEGSKA (reference sequence). Trimming left V 2 bases short and J 4 bases short, with 14 bases between. CDR3 length: 14 residues. As DNA, the CDR3 is TGCAGTGCTAGAAAGGGCGGGATTGCAGAGACCCAGTACTTC. It translates to CSARKGGIAETQYF.

The chain has TRBV20-1 and TRBJ2-3; D remains unclear. From germline, CDR1 is DFQATT and CDR2 SNEGSKA (reference sequence). Deletions cut 0 bases from V and 2 bases from J, with 6 bases between. The CDR3 spans 13 residues. The CDR3 region is CSARDTYTDTQYF. The CDR3 bases are TGCAGTGCTAGAGATACCTACACAGATACGCAGTATTTT.

This clonotype occurred many times. The chain combines TRBV18 with TRBJ1-1; D is possibly TRBD1 (5 bases). Germline CDR1 reads KGHSH; CDR2 reads LQKENI. V was clipped by 3 bases and J by 8 bases, with 13 bases between them. The length of the CDR3 is 13 residues. CDR3 protein: CASSPREEGEAFF. The CDR3 DNA reads as TGTGCCAGCTCACCCAGGGAGGAGGGCGAAGCTTTCTTT. Based on the CDR3 plus reference TRBV18 and TRBJ1-1, the full variable domain is NAGVMQNPRHLVRRRGQEARLRCSPMKGHSHVYWYRQLPEEGLKFMVYLQKENIIDESGMPKERFSAEFPKEGPSILRIQQVVRGDSAAYFCASSPREEGEAFFGQGTRLTVV.

With respect to this clonotype: The junction shows a germline mismatch at one end, possibly a read error. V and J are TRBV5-1 and TRBJ1-2; D unclear. Germline lookup yields CDR1 SGHRS and CDR2 YFSETQ. This CDR3 comprises 12 residues. CDR3 in amino acids: CDSRFSTGGYTF. DNA for the CDR3: TGCGACAGCAGGTTTTCAACCGGTGGCTACACCTTC.

This clonotype came up many times. The chain employs TRBV14 and TRBJ2-6; D is perhaps TRBD1 (6 bases). Germline CDR1 is SGHDN and CDR2 is FVKESK. The CDR3 extends over 14 amino acids. V was trimmed by 2 bases and J by 9 bases, leaving 11 bases between them. The DNA of the CDR3 is TGTGCCAGCAGCCAACCCCCGGGACACAACGTCCTGACTTTC. It translates to CASSQPPGHNVLTF.

There are many counts of this clonotype. The J gene is TRBJ2-5, the V gene TRBV5-1; D is uncertain. Trimming left V 0 bases short and J 1 base short, with 10 bases between. The V gene's germline CDR1 is SGHRS and CDR2 YFSETQ. CDR3 size: 15 residues. CDR3: CASSLGRALQETQYF. DNA of the CDR3: TGCGCCAGCAGCTTGGGTCGGGCGCTCCAAGAGACCCAGTACTTC.

The table lists this clonotype with a few counts. The rearrangement links TRBV5-1 to TRBJ1-1; 7 bases line up with TRBD1. The germline gives CDR1 SGHRS, CDR2 YFSETQ. With 0 bases clipped from V and 2 bases from J, the junction kept 10 bases outside the gene matches. This CDR3 comprises 17 residues. CDR3: CASSLVRGPRFNTEAFF. CDR3 in DNA: TGCGCCAGCAGCTTGGTAAGGGGGCCACGGTTTAACACTGAAGCTTTCTTT.

In this sample, this clonotype turned up many times. V is TRBV6-5 and J is TRBJ1-5; 9 bases align to TRBD1. There are 14 residues in the CDR3. Germline CDR1 is MNHEY and CDR2 is SVGAGI. V shed 6 bases, J shed 5 bases, and the junction held 5 bases outside the gene matches. For the CDR3, the DNA is TGTGCCAGCAGACGACAGGGGGGTGATCAGCCCCAGCATTTT. Translation gives CASRRQGGDQPQHF.

The table lists this clonotype with many counts. The rearrangement uses TRBV20-1 and TRBJ2-5; 11 bases are shared with TRBD2. The V gene's germline CDR1 is DFQATT and CDR2 SNEGSKA (reference sequence). V lost 5 bases, J lost 5 bases, and 7 bases stayed unmatched. The CDR3 length is 14 residues. The CDR3 DNA sequence: TGCAGTGCTCCTCTAGCGGGAGGCCGGGAGACCCAGTACTTC. Amino acids: CSAPLAGGRETQYF.

Many counts were recorded for this clonotype. The V and J genes are TRBV13 and TRBJ2-7; D not resolved. V gave up 2 bases and J gave up 6 bases, with 11 bases separating them. The CDR3 is made up of 13 amino acids. CDR1 and CDR2 (germline): PRHDT, FYEKMQ (reference sequence). Written as DNA, the CDR3 is TGTGCCAGCAGCTTACAAGGAAGGGTCGAGCAGTACTTC. Encoded protein: CASSLQGRVEQYF.

At least ten counts were recorded for this clonotype. CDR3 nucleotides: TGCAGTGCGGGGATGAGCGGGAGGGAGACTTACAATGAGCAGTTCTTC. This sequence encodes CSAGMSGRETYNEQFF. This rearrangement joins TRBV20-1 to TRBJ2-1; 10 bases are shared with TRBD2. Trimming removed 6 bases from V and 4 bases from J; junction bases left unmatched: 12. Germline values: CDR1 DFQATT, CDR2 SNEGSKA (reference sequence). The CDR3 length is 16 residues.

In this sample, this clonotype turned up many times. This rearrangement joins TRBV3-1 to TRBJ2-7; D uncertain. V was pared by 4 bases and J by 3 bases, with 19 bases between. Germline V lookup: CDR1 LGHDT, CDR2 YNNKEL (reference sequence). This CDR3 comprises 16 residues. CDR3 sequence reads: CASSPHEVGWGYEQYF. The CDR3 coding sequence is TGTGCCAGCAGCCCCCACGAGGTCGGATGGGGCTACGAGCAGTACTTC.

Points on this clonotype: A much bigger clone sits one base away, suggesting this may be a read error. The genes are TRBV7-2 and TRBJ1-1; D might be TRBD1 (6 bases). CDR3 length equals 15 residues. Per germline, CDR1 SGHTA and CDR2 FQGNSA. As DNA, the CDR3 is TGTGCCAGCAGCTCTACACAGGGTGTCGGGGCTGACGCTTTCTTT. Protein: CASSSTQGVGADAFF.

This clonotype was observed at least ten times. The rearrangement uses TRBV12-3 or TRBV12-4 and TRBJ2-5; 7 nucleotides match TRBD1. With V trimmed by 7 bases and J by 2 bases, 4 bases remained unmatched. The CDR3 has 13 amino acids. In DNA form, the CDR3 reads TGTGCCAGCACCTCGGGACAGCAAGAGACCCAGTACTTC. Translation: CASTSGQQETQYF.

CDR3 nucleotide sequence: TGCGCCAGCAGCGTGTATAGCGGTAGCACAGATACGCAGTATTTT. Its protein product is CASSVYSGSTDTQYF. The rearrangement links TRBV5-1 to TRBJ2-3; TRBD2 is a possible D gene (6 bases). CDR3 length equals 15 residues. The germline V gene encodes CDR1 SGHRS and CDR2 YFSETQ. V gave up 4 bases and J gave up 0 bases, with 12 bases separating them.

V and J are TRBV3-1 and TRBJ2-5; 12 positions match TRBD2. V was clipped by 7 bases and J by 1 base; unmatched bases: 7. The CDR3 is 16 residues long. CDR1 is LGHDT, CDR2 YNNKEL, per germline (reference sequence). Here the CDR3 reads CASTPGLAGLQETQYF. The CDR3 DNA is TGTGCCAGCACCCCGGGACTAGCGGGCCTCCAAGAGACCCAGTACTTC.

This chain links TRBV7-3 with TRBJ1-1; D is perhaps TRBD1 (5 bases). CDR3 size: 14 residues. The V gene lost 5 bases and the J gene lost 0 bases, with 10 bases spanning the gap. In germline, CDR1 is SGHTA, CDR2 FQGTGA. The CDR3 DNA reads as TGTGCCAGCAGCCCGGGGCCGGTGAACACTGAAGCTTTCTTT. Its protein is CASSPGPVNTEAFF.

This clonotype came up many times. The rearrangement joins TRBV19 to TRBJ2-1; D call uncertain. This CDR3 is 16 amino acids long. CDR1 and CDR2 (germline): LNHDA, SQIVND (reference sequence). V gave up 3 bases and J gave up 2 bases, with 14 bases separating them. The CDR3 nucleotides are TGTGCCAGTAGTATCTCCCGTGGAGTTACCTACAATGAGCAGTTCTTC. Its protein product is CASSISRGVTYNEQFF.

This clonotype was observed at least ten times. V and J are TRBV30 and TRBJ2-1; TRBD2 might be the D (6 bases). The CDR3 is made up of 13 amino acids. Germline values: CDR1 GTSNPN, CDR2 SVGIG (reference sequence). With 7 bases removed from V and 0 bases from J, the gap between germline ends came to 10 bases. CDR3 sequence reads: CASRAGSYNEQFF. DNA for the CDR3: TGTGCCTCCCGAGCGGGCTCCTACAATGAGCAGTTCTTC.

This clonotype was seen many times. The J gene is TRBJ2-1, the V gene TRBV5-1; no clear D gene. Trimming cost V 0 bases and J 5 bases, with 9 bases left between them. Germline-derived CDR1 and CDR2 are SGHRS and YFSETQ. The CDR3 extends over 14 amino acids. The CDR3 sequence is CASSLAQRNNEQFF. The CDR3 DNA is TGCGCCAGCAGCTTGGCCCAGCGTAACAATGAGCAGTTCTTC.

The sample holds a few counts of this clonotype. This rearrangement joins TRBV5-1 to TRBJ2-3; possibly TRBD1 for D (6 bases). Germline CDR1 SGHRS, CDR2 YFSETQ. The CDR3 totals 14 residues. V lost 0 bases, J lost 2 bases, and 7 bases lay in between. The CDR3 reads CASSLDRDTDTQYF. CDR3 DNA: TGCGCCAGCAGCTTGGACAGGGACACAGATACGCAGTATTTT.

This clonotype has ten or more counts. This chain uses TRBV19 with TRBJ2-4; tentative D call: TRBD1 (6 bases). V dropped 10 bases and J dropped 0 bases, with 13 bases sitting between them. Germline CDR1 is LNHDA and CDR2 is SQIVND (reference sequence). The CDR3 consists of 14 residues. CDR3 in amino acids: CATVDSGAKNIQYF. In DNA form, the CDR3 reads TGTGCCACTGTGGACAGTGGAGCCAAAAACATTCAGTACTTC.

This clonotype was observed many times. The chain is built from TRBV9 and TRBJ2-7; perhaps D is TRBD1 or TRBD2 (5 bases each). CDR1 and CDR2 from the germline V gene are SGDLS and YYNGEE. This CDR3 contains 14 residues. V dropped 5 bases and J dropped 5 bases, with 17 bases sitting between them. The CDR3 DNA follows: TGTGCCAGCAGTGACAAATCGGGACCCAACGAGCAGTACTTC. Protein: CASSDKSGPNEQYF.

This clonotype was recorded at least ten times. The chain has TRBV20-1 and TRBJ2-7; D remains ambiguous. Germline CDR1 DFQATT, CDR2 SNEGSKA (reference sequence). The CDR3 contains 14 residues. The ends were cut back, 3 bases at V and 0 bases at J, with 12 bases in the middle. The CDR3 protein is CSARSGLASYEQYF. The CDR3 DNA reads as TGCAGTGCTAGGTCCGGATTGGCCTCCTACGAGCAGTACTTC.

This clonotype was found many times. The rearrangement links TRBV5-1 to TRBJ2-1; 8 nucleotides agree with TRBD1. The CDR3 has 16 residues. Germline V gene sequence: CDR1 SGHRS, CDR2 YFSETQ. V shed 2 bases and J 8 bases; nucleotides not matched to a gene: 12. The CDR3 loop is CASSFPAPDRAHEQFF. CDR3 in DNA: TGCGCCAGCAGCTTCCCCGCTCCGGACAGGGCCCATGAGCAGTTCTTC.